This TCR beta chain was recorded in a study of T cell responses to AZD1222 COVID-19 vaccine. Findings of the study overall: Mapped onto spike, vaccine-associated CD4 TCRs spanned it and were dominant at 160-218 and 743-854. At baseline, just 5 or 6 AZD1222 recipients tested seropositive. Nearly half of spike-specific TCRs reportedly target unmutated variant regions.

The germline V gene encodes CDR1 GTSNPN and CDR2 SVGIG (reference sequence). The CDR3 is 11 amino acids. The V and J ends lost 4 bases and 4 bases respectively, with 4 bases between them. Worth noting for this clone: Its antigen is not known.

The data were produced by immunoSEQ multiplex PCR, yet TCRdb's version contains in-frame clones alone and is incomplete. The sample has more than 95,000 clones; less than 90% are singletons. The specimen comprised peripheral blood, sampled on day 0 of AZD1222 vaccination. The chain employs TRBV30 and TRBJ2-2; D is undetermined. The TCR comes from an adult in good health. The CDR3 spells CAWKSTGELFF. The CDR3 DNA follows: TGTGCCTGGAAGTCCACCGGGGAGCTGTTTTTT. Using reference TRBV30 and TRBJ2-2 for the parts outside the CDR3, the full variable domain is SQTIHQWPATLVQPVGSPLSLECTVEGTSNPNLYWYRQAAGRGLQLLFYSVGIGQISSEVPQNLSASRPQDRQFILSSKKLLLSDSGFYLCAWKSTGELFFGEGSRLTVL.